This T cell receptor (beta chain) is from a study of blood T cells in healthy people across ages. This clonotype came up a few times. What it binds is unknown. Primers used in a second PCR of roughly 6 to 12 cycles were a sample-barcoded 5' primer and a J-beta primer mix. TCRdb re-derived calls from the 5' RACE reads in MiXCR, one entry per CDR3 protein. Counted here are about 1.5 million distinct CDR3 sequences, 35% to 45% occurring once; the ten biggest clones make up 4%. Study conclusions and caveats: Researchers deemed the diversity estimates from one million T cells underestimates.

This receptor was taken from a woman aged 18-29 years in good health. The material sequenced was blood.

The CDR3 protein is CASSFRTNYNEQFF. The CDR3 nucleotides are TGTGCCAGCAGTTTTCGGACTAACTACAATGAGCAGTTCTTC. The rearrangement joins TRBV12-3 or TRBV12-4 to TRBJ2-1; possible D gene TRBD2, 6 bases. The CDR3 has 14 residues. The V and J ends lost 3 bases and 3 bases respectively, with 9 bases between them.